These 10 T cell receptor beta chains were all obtained from the same sample, sequenced in a study of blood T cell repertoires in COVID-19. Some clones are missing from TCRdb's copy, which holds only in-frame ones; the method was immunoSEQ multiplex PCR. Counted here are around 72,000 clones, approximately 88% occurring once; the ten biggest clones make up over 6%. Sample: peripheral blood. Receptor source: a woman in her 70s with acute or convalescent COVID-19.

The chain carries TRBV9 and TRBJ1-1, with TRBD1 matching 9 bases. V lost 2 bases, J lost 0 bases, and 2 bases stayed unmatched. Looked up from germline, CDR1 is SGDLS and CDR2 is YYNGEE. The CDR3 totals 15 residues. CDR3 loop: CASSVGQGMNTEAFF. DNA for the CDR3: TGTGCCAGCAGCGTCGGACAGGGGATGAACACTGAAGCTTTCTTT.

This chain connects TRBV3-1 (or the pseudogene TRBV3-2) to TRBJ1-5; D might be TRBD1 (6 bases). Deletions cut 2 bases from V and 5 bases from J, with 10 bases between. Germline V gives CDR1 LGHDT, CDR2 YNNKEL (reference sequence). The CDR3 spans 14 residues. This chain's CDR3 is CASSQRNRDQPQHF. The CDR3 nucleotides read TGTGCCAGCAGCCAAAGGAACAGGGATCAGCCCCAGCATTTT.

The V gene is TRBV29-1, the J gene TRBJ1-1; possibly TRBD1 for D (5 bases). The CDR3 has 12 amino acids. Germline assignment: CDR1 SQVTM and CDR2 ANQGSEA. V was pared by 4 bases and J by 5 bases, with 11 bases between. CDR3 amino acids: CSVGGARTEAFF. The CDR3 DNA reads as TGCAGCGTTGGTGGGGCTAGGACTGAAGCTTTCTTT.

This chain uses TRBV28 with TRBJ1-1; possibly TRBD1 for D (5 bases). The V gene's germline CDR1 is MDHEN and CDR2 SYDVKM. The V and J ends lost 5 bases and 5 bases respectively, with 24 bases between them. The CDR3 loop spans 17 amino acids. CDR3 region: CASSTFWGERVGTEAFF. The CDR3 DNA reads TGTGCCAGCAGTACCTTTTGGGGGGAGAGGGTCGGGACTGAAGCTTTCTTT.

In its sample, this clone was seen a few times. The genes are TRBV24-1 and TRBJ2-5, with TRBD2 identical over 7 bases. V gave up 2 bases and J gave up 4 bases; unmatched junction bases: 12. The CDR3 is 17 residues long. Germline V lookup: CDR1 KGHDR, CDR2 SFDVKD. This CDR3 reads CATSDSPGTTLGETQYF. The DNA of the CDR3 is TGTGCCACCAGTGATTCCCCCGGGACTACCCTAGGAGAGACCCAGTACTTC.

The J gene is TRBJ2-7, the V gene TRBV7-2; D is ambiguous. CDR1 is SGHTA, CDR2 FQGNSA, per germline. V was trimmed by 1 base and J by 0 bases, leaving 10 bases between them. The CDR3 sequence is 15 residues long. CDR3 sequence: CASSLDRHLSYEQYF. The CDR3, as DNA: TGTGCCAGCAGCTTAGACAGACACCTCTCCTACGAGCAGTACTTC.

This clone was found a few times. This chain uses TRBV5-1 with TRBJ1-1, with D maybe TRBD1 (6 bases). With 6 bases removed from V and 6 bases from J, the gap between germline ends came to 21 bases. CDR3 length: 15 residues. Germline CDR1 SGHRS, CDR2 YFSETQ. This chain's CDR3 is CASTLLALTGSEAFF. CDR3 nucleotides: TGCGCCAGCACTTTGCTTGCCCTGACAGGTTCTGAAGCTTTCTTT.

This rearrangement joins TRBV7-2 to TRBJ2-2; no reliable D call. Germline CDR1 SGHTA, CDR2 FQGNSA. V gave up 0 bases and J gave up 7 bases, with 9 bases separating them. The CDR3 contains 14 residues. The CDR3 DNA follows: TGTGCCAGCAGCTTAGCGGTAGAGGTCGGGGAGCTGTTTTTT. Translated: CASSLAVEVGELFF.

The chain combines TRBV4-1 with TRBJ2-7, with 15 nucleotides matching TRBD2. CDR1 and CDR2 (germline): MGHRA, YSYEKL. J was trimmed by 4 bases and V by 5 bases; bases with no gene match: 3. This CDR3 comprises 15 residues. The CDR3 here is CASSWTSGGAYEQYF. The CDR3 coding sequence is TGCGCCAGCAGCTGGACTAGCGGGGGGGCATACGAGCAGTACTTC.

This chain joins TRBV30 and TRBJ2-2; 15 bases fit TRBD2. Germline V gene data show CDR1 as GTSNPN and CDR2 as SVGIG (reference sequence). V was pared by 5 bases and J by 6 bases, with 4 bases of the junction left unmatched. CDR3 length equals 15 residues. CDR3 bases: TGTGCCTGGTGGACTAGCGGGGGGGTTGCCGGGGAGCTGTTTTTT. It specifies CAWWTSGGVAGELFF.